Given below is one TCR beta chain in context. Here immunoSEQ multiplex PCR was the method, and the copy in TCRdb shows in-frame clones only, minus some. In the table there are tens of thousands of clones, approximately 68% of which are singletons. The entry originates in a study of radiotherapy plus CTLA-4 blockade in lung cancer. The germline CDR1 and CDR2 sequences are SGDLS and YYNGEE. CDR3 length equals 15 residues. Focal radiation with ipilimumab CTLA-4 blockade was given to patients with chemo-refractory metastatic non-small-cell lung cancer. This sequence was found in a human donor with non-small cell lung cancer who had stable disease on radiotherapy plus ipilimumab. The rearrangement links TRBV9 to TRBJ2-5; possible D gene TRBD1, 6 bases. Near its end, the DNA agrees better with TRBJ2-7, so the J call may be wrong. The sample in question was peripheral blood, obtained from a patient treated with radiotherapy plus ipilimumab. The CDR3 nucleotides read TGTGCCAGCAGCGTAAGCCCAGGGGCGGTCTACGAGCAGTACTTC. Its protein product is CASSVSPGAVYEQYF.